This T cell receptor beta chain stems from a study of T cells in tuberculosis. The overall study: Blood was taken before or within 7 days of anti-tuberculosis therapy. Study findings and constraints: The TCR-beta difference was not significant; alpha differences partly reflected length. Selection depended on which cryopreserved specimens were available.

As for time point: new active TB diagnosis, blood taken before or within 7 days of starting treatment. Confirmation came from sputum smear and/or culture positivity for M. tuberculosis. A word on this clone: Its cognate antigen is unknown.

The method was immunoSEQ multiplex PCR; TCRdb's version includes in-frame clones alone and lacks a portion of them. Of more than 20,000 clones in the sample, approximately 86% are singletons; the top ten hold about 16%. The germline V gene encodes CDR1 LNHDA and CDR2 SQIVND (reference sequence). This CDR3 region has 16 residues. After removal of 1 base from V and 4 bases from J, the junction contained 9 bases not matched to a gene. The sequence was collected from an adult with tuberculosis. The sequencing used PBMCs, collected at tuberculosis diagnosis. The chain links TRBV19 to TRBJ2-7; 8 nucleotides align to TRBD2. The CDR3 DNA follows: TGTGCCAGTAGTATAGGCGGGAGGTCTAGTGGTTACGAGCAGTACTTC. Its protein is CASSIGGRSSGYEQYF. Full variable domain (missing parts from reference TRBV19 and TRBJ2-7): DGGITQSPKYLFRKEGQNVTLSCEQNLNHDAMYWYRQDPGQGLRLIYYSQIVNDFQKGDIAEGYSVSREKKESFPLTVTSAQKNPTAFYLCASSIGGRSSGYEQYFGPGTRLTVT.